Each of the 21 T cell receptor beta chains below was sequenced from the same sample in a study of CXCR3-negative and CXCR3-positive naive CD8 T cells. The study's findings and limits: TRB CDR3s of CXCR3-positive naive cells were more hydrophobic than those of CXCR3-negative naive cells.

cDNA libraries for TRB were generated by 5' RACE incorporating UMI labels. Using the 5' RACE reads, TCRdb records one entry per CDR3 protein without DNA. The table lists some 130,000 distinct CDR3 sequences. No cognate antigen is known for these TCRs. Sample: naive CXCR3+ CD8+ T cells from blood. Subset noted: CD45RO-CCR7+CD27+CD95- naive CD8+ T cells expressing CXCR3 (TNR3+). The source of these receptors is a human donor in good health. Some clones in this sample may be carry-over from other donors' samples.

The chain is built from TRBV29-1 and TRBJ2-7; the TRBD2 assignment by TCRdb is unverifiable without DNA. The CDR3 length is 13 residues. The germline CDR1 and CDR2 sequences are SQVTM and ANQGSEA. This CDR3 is CSVGVAEGYEQYF.

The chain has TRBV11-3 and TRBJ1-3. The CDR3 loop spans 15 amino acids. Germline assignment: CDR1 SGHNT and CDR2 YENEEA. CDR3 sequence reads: CAGSSFRSSGNTIYF.

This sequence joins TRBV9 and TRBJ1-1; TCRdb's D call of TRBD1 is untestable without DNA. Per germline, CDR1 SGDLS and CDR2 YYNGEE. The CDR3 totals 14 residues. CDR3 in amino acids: CASSAPGAYTEAFF.

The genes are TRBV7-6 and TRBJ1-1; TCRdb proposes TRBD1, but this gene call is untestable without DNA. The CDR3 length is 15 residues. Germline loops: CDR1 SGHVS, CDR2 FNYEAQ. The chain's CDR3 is CASSEHRGMNTEAFF.

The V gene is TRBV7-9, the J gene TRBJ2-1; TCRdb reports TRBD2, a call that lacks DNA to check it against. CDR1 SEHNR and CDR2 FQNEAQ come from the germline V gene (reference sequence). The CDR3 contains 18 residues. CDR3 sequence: CASSLEGLAGGIYNEQFF.

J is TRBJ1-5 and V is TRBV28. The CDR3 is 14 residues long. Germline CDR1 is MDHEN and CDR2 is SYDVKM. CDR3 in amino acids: CASSHQAGLVPQHF.

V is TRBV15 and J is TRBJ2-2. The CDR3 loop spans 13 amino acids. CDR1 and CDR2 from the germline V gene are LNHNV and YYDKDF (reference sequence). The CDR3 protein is CATGDANTGELLF. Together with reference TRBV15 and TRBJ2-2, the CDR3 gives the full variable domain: DAMVIQNPRYQVTQFGKPVTLSCSQTLNHNVMYWYQQKSSQAPKLLFHYYDKDFNNEADTPDNFQSRRPNTSFCFLDIRSPGLGDTAMYLCATGDANTGELLFGEGSRLTVL.

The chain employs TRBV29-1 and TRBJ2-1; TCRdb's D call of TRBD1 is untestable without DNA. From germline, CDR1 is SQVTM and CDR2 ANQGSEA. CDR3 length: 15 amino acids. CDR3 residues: CSVLVPDRGLNEQFF.

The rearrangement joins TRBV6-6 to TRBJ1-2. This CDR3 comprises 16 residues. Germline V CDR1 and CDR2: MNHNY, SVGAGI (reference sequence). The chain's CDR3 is CASSFTTSAPNYGYTF.

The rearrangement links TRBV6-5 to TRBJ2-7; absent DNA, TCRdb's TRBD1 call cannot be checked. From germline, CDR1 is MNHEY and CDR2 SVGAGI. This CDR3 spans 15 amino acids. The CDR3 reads CASIPGPGGSYEQYF.

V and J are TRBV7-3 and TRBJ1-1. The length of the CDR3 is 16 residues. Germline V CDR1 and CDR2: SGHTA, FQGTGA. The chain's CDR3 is CASSLGIGEMNTEAFF. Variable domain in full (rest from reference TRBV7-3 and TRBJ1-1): GAGVSQTPSNKVTEKGKYVELRCDPISGHTALYWYRQSLGQGPEFLIYFQGTGAADDSGLPNDRFFAVRPEGSVSTLKIQRTERGDSAVYLCASSLGIGEMNTEAFFGQGTRLTVV.

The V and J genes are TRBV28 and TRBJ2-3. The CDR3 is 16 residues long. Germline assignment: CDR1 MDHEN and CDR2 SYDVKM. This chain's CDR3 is CASSFHFLKETDTQYF.

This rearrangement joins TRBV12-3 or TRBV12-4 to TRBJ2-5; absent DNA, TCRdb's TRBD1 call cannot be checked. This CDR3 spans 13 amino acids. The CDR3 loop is CASSLPGQETQYF.

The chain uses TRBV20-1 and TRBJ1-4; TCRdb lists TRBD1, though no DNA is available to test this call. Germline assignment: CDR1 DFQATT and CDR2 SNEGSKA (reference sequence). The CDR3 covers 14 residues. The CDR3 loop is CSARPGQENEKLFF.

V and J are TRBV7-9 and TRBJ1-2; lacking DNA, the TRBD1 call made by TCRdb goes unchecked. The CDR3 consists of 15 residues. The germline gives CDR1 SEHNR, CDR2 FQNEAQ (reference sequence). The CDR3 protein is CASSLVQGASYGYTF. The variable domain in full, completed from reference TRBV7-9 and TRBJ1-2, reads DTGVSQNPRHKITKRGQNVTFRCDPISEHNRLYWYRQTLGQGPEFLTYFQNEAQLEKSRLLSDRFSAERPKGSFSTLEIQRTEQGDSAMYLCASSLVQGASYGYTFGSGTRLTVV.

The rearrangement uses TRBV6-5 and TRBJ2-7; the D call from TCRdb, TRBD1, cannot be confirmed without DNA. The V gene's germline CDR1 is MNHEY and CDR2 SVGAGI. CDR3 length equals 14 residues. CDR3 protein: CASSWTDLSYEQYF.

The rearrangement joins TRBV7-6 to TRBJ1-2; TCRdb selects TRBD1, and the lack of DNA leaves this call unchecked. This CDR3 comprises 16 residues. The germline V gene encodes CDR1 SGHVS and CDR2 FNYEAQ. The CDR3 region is CASSPSGTEGYYGYTF.

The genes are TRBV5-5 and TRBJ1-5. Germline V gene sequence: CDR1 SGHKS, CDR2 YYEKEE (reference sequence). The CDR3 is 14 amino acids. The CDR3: CASSFALSNQPQHF. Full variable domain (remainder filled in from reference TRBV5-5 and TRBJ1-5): DAGVTQSPTHLIKTRGQQVTLRCSPISGHKSVSWYQQVLGQGPQFIFQYYEKEERGRGNFPDRFSARQFPNYSSELNVNALLLGDSALYLCASSFALSNQPQHFGDGTRLSIL.

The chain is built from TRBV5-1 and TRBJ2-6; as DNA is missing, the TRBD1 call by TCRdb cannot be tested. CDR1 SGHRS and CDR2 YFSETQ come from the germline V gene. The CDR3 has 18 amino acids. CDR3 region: CASSLGDRAPSGANVLTF.

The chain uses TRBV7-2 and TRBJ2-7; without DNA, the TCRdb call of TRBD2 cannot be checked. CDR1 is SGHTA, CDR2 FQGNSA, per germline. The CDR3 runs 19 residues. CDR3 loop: CASSSQPRSAGYSSYEQYF.

This CDR3 reads CAGSRLGTYNEQFF. The V and J genes are TRBV11-3 and TRBJ2-1. The CDR3 totals 14 residues. Germline V gene lookup returns CDR1 SGHNT and CDR2 YENEEA.